The 5 T cell receptor beta chains reported below all come from one sample, sequenced in a study of T cell responses to AZD1222 COVID-19 vaccine. The repertoire was sequenced with immunoSEQ multiplex PCR; TCRdb's copy has only in-frame clones and lacks some. This sample yields some 100,000 clones, of which around 84% are seen a single time; around 1.5% belongs to the top ten. Sequencing used peripheral blood, obtained on day 0 of AZD1222 vaccination. The receptors derive from an adult in good health.

The genes are TRBV29-1 and TRBJ1-5; no clear D. V lost 6 bases to trimming and J lost 2 bases, with 14 bases between them. The CDR3 totals 14 residues. The germline gives CDR1 SQVTM, CDR2 ANQGSEA. In nucleotides, the CDR3 is TGCAGCGTCCGGGCGGGTTGGGGCAATCAGCCCCAGCATTTT. Encoded protein: CSVRAGWGNQPQHF.

The CDR3 region has the DNA TGCAGCGTTGAACCTGCAGGGGGCTATTCTGAAGCTTTCTTT. This codes for CSVEPAGGYSEAFF. The chain recombines TRBV29-1 with TRBJ1-1, with TRBD1 matching over 8 bases. Per the germline V gene, CDR1 is SQVTM and CDR2 is ANQGSEA. The junction had 8 bases not matched to a gene; V was cut back by 2 bases and J by 6 bases. The CDR3 sequence is 14 residues long.

A few counts support this clone. The rearrangement joins TRBV5-5 to TRBJ2-7; D unclear. This CDR3 is built from 13 residues. V was trimmed by 2 bases and J by 6 bases, leaving 12 bases between them. The germline V gene has CDR1 SGHKS and CDR2 YYEKEE (reference sequence). CDR3 nucleotide sequence: TGTGCCAGCAGCTTTGCTACCGCAGGCGAGCAGTACTTC. Its translation is CASSFATAGEQYF.

The gene calls are TRBV7-8 and TRBJ2-1; 8 bases align to TRBD1. CDR3 size: 15 residues. J was trimmed by 8 bases and V by 5 bases; bases with no gene match: 11. CDR1 and CDR2 from the germline V gene are SGHVS and FQNEAQ. The CDR3 sequence is CASSTDRGGNDEQFF. In nucleotides, the CDR3 is TGTGCCAGCAGCACTGACAGGGGTGGCAATGATGAGCAGTTCTTC.

The chain is built from TRBV19 and TRBJ2-7, with TRBD1 matching 8 bases. Per the germline V gene, CDR1 is LNHDA and CDR2 is SQIVND (reference sequence). The V and J ends lost 4 bases and 0 bases, in that order; junction bases with no gene match: 5. The CDR3 runs 15 residues. The CDR3 here is CASSTGQGNSYEQYF. DNA of the CDR3: TGTGCCAGTAGTACCGGACAGGGAAACTCCTACGAGCAGTACTTC.